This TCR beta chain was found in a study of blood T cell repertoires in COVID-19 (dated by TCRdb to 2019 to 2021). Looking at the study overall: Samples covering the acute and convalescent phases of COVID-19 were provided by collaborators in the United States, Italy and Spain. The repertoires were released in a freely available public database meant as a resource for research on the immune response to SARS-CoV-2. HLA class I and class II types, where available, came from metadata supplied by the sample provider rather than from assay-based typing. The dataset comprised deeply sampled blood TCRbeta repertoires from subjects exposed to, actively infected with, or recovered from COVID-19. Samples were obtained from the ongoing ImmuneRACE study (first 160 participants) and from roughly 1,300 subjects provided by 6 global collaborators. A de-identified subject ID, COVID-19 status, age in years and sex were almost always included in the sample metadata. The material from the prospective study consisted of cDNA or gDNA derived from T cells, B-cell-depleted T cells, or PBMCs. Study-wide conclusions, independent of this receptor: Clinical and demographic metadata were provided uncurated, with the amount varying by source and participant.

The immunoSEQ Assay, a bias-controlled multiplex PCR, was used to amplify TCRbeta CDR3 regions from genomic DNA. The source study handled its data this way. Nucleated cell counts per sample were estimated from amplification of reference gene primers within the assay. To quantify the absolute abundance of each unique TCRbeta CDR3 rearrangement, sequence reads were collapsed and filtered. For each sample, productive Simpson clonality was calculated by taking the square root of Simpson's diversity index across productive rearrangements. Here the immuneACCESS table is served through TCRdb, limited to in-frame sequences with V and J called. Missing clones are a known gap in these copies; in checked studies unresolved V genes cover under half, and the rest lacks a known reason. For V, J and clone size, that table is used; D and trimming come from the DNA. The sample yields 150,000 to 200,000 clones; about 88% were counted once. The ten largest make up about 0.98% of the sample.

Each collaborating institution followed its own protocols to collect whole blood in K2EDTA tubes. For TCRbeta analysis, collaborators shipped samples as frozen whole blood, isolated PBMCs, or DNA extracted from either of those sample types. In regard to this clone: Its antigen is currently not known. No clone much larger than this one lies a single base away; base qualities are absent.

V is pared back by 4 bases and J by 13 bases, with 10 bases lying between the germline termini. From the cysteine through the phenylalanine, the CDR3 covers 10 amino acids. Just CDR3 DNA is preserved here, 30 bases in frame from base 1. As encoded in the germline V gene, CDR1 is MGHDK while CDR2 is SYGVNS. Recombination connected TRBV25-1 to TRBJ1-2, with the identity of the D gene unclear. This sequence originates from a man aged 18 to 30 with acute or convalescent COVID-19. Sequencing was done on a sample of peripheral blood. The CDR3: CASSGLQITF. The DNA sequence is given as TGTGCCAGCAGTGGGTTACAGATCACCTTC.